These 21 T cell receptor beta chains originate from one sample sequenced in a study of cytomegalovirus exposure and HLA in healthy donors. 60 Vbeta and 13 Jbeta primers were used in PCR. Sequenced by immunoSEQ multiplex PCR; TCRdb stores in-frame clones only, minus some. The sample holds about 150,000 clones, roughly 85% seen once. Input material: PBMCs. The receptors derive from a young woman in good health and CMV-seronegative.

This clone was observed a few times. The rearrangement links TRBV19 to TRBJ1-5; 9 nucleotides align to TRBD1. The CDR3 runs 15 residues. V lost 6 bases to trimming and J lost 6 bases; unmatched junction nucleotides: 9. Germline V lookup: CDR1 LNHDA, CDR2 SQIVND (reference sequence). In nucleotides, the CDR3 is TGTGCCAGTAGACTGGGACAGGGTCAAGTTCAGCCCCAGCATTTT. It translates to CASRLGQGQVQPQHF.

This clone has a single count. This CDR3 is CASSHVGDSPATETQYF. For the CDR3, the DNA is TGCGCCAGCAGCCATGTCGGGGACTCCCCGGCGACAGAGACCCAGTACTTC. The chain joins TRBV4-1 to TRBJ2-5, with D maybe TRBD2 (6 bases). The CDR3 length is 17 residues. Germline CDR1 is MGHRA and CDR2 is YSYEKL. The ends were cut back, 3 bases at V and 4 bases at J, with 21 bases in the middle.

V usage is TRBV6-1 and J usage is TRBJ2-7; weak D call: TRBD1 (5 bases). Trimming stripped 3 bases from V and 9 bases from J, with 9 bases between. The CDR3 has 11 amino acids. CDR1 is MNHNS and CDR2 is SASEGT in the germline V gene. The CDR3 here is CASSEQGVQYF. The CDR3 DNA reads as TGTGCCAGCAGTGAGCAGGGCGTGCAGTACTTC.

The chain has TRBV7-9 and TRBJ1-1; a weak D match, TRBD1 (6 bases). Looked up from germline, CDR1 is SEHNR and CDR2 is FQNEAQ (reference sequence). The CDR3 has 14 residues. Trimming removed 4 bases from V and 5 bases from J, with 14 bases in between. This CDR3 reads CASSSKPRGTEAFF. The CDR3 DNA is TGTGCCAGCAGCTCCAAGCCCAGGGGAACTGAAGCTTTCTTT.

The J gene is TRBJ1-2, the V gene TRBV6-6; the match to TRBD1 covers 9 bases. The CDR3 has 15 residues. V lost 6 bases to trimming and J lost 2 bases; unmatched junction nucleotides: 7. Germline CDR1 is MNHNY and CDR2 is SVGAGI (reference sequence). The CDR3: CASRAEGQGNYGYTF. The CDR3 DNA reads TGTGCCAGCAGGGCCGAAGGACAGGGGAACTATGGCTACACCTTC.

The chain joins TRBV6-1 to TRBJ2-7; tentative D call: TRBD2 (6 bases). Germline CDR1 is MNHNS and CDR2 is SASEGT. This CDR3 is 13 amino acids long. V lost 8 bases and J lost 0, with 11 bases in between. Written as DNA, the CDR3 is TGTGCCAGCGACGGGGGTAGCTCCTACGAGCAGTACTTC. It specifies CASDGGSSYEQYF.

In its sample, this clone ranks as medium-sized. The chain recombines TRBV6-4 with TRBJ2-3, with TRBD2 identical over 10 bases. V shed 0 bases and J 1 base; nucleotides not matched to a gene: 4. Germline lookup yields CDR1 MRHNA and CDR2 SNTAGT. The CDR3 totals 17 residues. The CDR3 nucleotides read TGTGCCAGCAGTGACTCCACTAGCGGGACGGGCACAGATACGCAGTATTTT. Protein sequence: CASSDSTSGTGTDTQYF.

This clone turned up a few times. The chain is built from TRBV5-4 and TRBJ2-7; D is perhaps TRBD1 (6 bases). CDR1 is SGHNT and CDR2 is YYREEE in the germline V gene (reference sequence). Trimming left V 4 bases short and J 5 bases short, with 19 bases between. This CDR3 contains 15 residues. DNA for the CDR3: TGTGCCAGCAGCCGAAAGGGTACAGGGATCCACGAGCAGTACTTC. It translates to CASSRKGTGIHEQYF.

The CDR3 here is CASSPEQAKFF. The CDR3 region has the DNA TGTGCCAGCTCACCAGAACAGGCAAAGTTCTTC. This sequence joins TRBV18 and TRBJ2-1; the D gene is possibly TRBD1 (5 bases). Germline-derived CDR1 and CDR2 are KGHSH and LQKENI. This CDR3 contains 11 residues. V lost 2 bases and J lost 14, with 10 bases in between.

The genes are TRBV27 and TRBJ2-2, with 8 bases fitting TRBD1. CDR3 size: 15 residues. CDR1 and CDR2 (germline): MNHEY, SMNVEV (reference sequence). V was pared by 2 bases and J by 6 bases, with 5 bases of the junction left unmatched. The DNA of the CDR3 is TGTGCCAGCAGTTTAGGACAGGGCTTGTCCGGGGAGCTGTTTTTT. Translation gives CASSLGQGLSGELFF.

The CDR3 here is CASRGDRRHNEQFF. For the CDR3, the DNA is TGTGCCAGCAGGGGGGACAGGAGACACAATGAGCAGTTCTTC. The chain joins TRBV6-1 to TRBJ2-1; TRBD1 matches at 8 bases. Trimming took 6 bases from V and 5 from J; bases not matched to a gene: 6. This CDR3 region has 14 residues. Looked up from germline, CDR1 is MNHNS and CDR2 is SASEGT.

This clone has a handful of counts. The chain recombines TRBV10-3 with TRBJ1-4, with D uncertain. V shed 0 bases and J shed 7 bases, with 12 bases lying between them. CDR3 length: 15 amino acids. The germline CDR1 and CDR2 sequences are ENHRY and SYGVKD. The CDR3 DNA reads TGTGCCATCAGTGAGTCCCTAGGCATGGGTGAAAAACTGTTTTTT. Translation gives CAISESLGMGEKLFF.

This chain connects TRBV28 to TRBJ2-7, with a possible D match to TRBD1 (6 bases). Trimming removed 4 bases at V and 3 bases at J, with 13 bases between. The V gene's germline CDR1 is MDHEN and CDR2 SYDVKM. The CDR3 spans 14 residues. The CDR3 DNA is TGTGCCAGCAGTTGGGAACAGGGTCTCTACGAGCAGTACTTC. It encodes CASSWEQGLYEQYF.

This chain joins TRBV2 and TRBJ2-7, with D perhaps matching TRBD2 (6 bases). The V gene lost 7 bases and the J gene lost 6 bases, with 16 bases spanning the gap. CDR1 SNHLY and CDR2 FYNNEI come from the germline V gene. The CDR3 extends over 13 amino acids. The CDR3 is CASTGTLSLEQYF. Written as DNA, the CDR3 is TGTGCCAGCACCGGGACTCTGTCCCTCGAGCAGTACTTC.

The chain uses TRBV7-9 and TRBJ2-2, with 13 nucleotides matching TRBD2. The J segment lost 0 bases and the V segment lost 8 bases, leaving 0 bases of the junction unmatched. The CDR3 contains 15 residues. CDR1 and CDR2 from the germline V gene are SEHNR and FQNEAQ (reference sequence). The CDR3 nucleotides read TGTGCCAGCGGACTAGCGGGGGCGAACACCGGGGAGCTGTTTTTT. This translates into CASGLAGANTGELFF. Variable domain in full (rest from reference TRBV7-9 and TRBJ2-2): DTGVSQNPRHKITKRGQNVTFRCDPISEHNRLYWYRQTLGQGPEFLTYFQNEAQLEKSRLLSDRFSAERPKGSFSTLEIQRTEQGDSAMYLCASGLAGANTGELFFGEGSRLTVL.

This clone is a singleton in its sample. The chain recombines TRBV29-1 with TRBJ2-1, with TRBD2 matching over 9 bases. With 4 bases clipped from V and 8 bases from J, the junction kept 12 bases outside the gene matches. Germline-derived CDR1 and CDR2 are SQVTM and ANQGSEA. The CDR3 runs to 15 residues. CDR3 in DNA: TGCAGCGTTGGCGGCGGGGGGGCCTCTAGCGATGAGCAGTTCTTC. Translation gives CSVGGGGASSDEQFF.

Details on this clone: The junction does not match germline at one end; this may be a read error. The chain employs TRBV7-8 and TRBJ2-1, with TRBD2 matching over 11 bases. This CDR3 comprises 12 residues. In germline, CDR1 is SGHVS, CDR2 FQNEAQ. The DNA for the CDR3 is TGTGCCAGCAGCTTAGGACTAGCGGGGCAGGTCTTC. The encoded protein is CASSLGLAGQVF.

The J gene is TRBJ2-7, the V gene TRBV9; 10 bases line up with TRBD2. CDR3 length equals 15 residues. V lost 4 bases to trimming and J lost 7 bases; unmatched junction nucleotides: 11. From germline, CDR1 is SGDLS and CDR2 YYNGEE. DNA for the CDR3: TGTGCCAGCAGCCCCCGGCTAGCGGGAGACACTGAGCAGTACTTC. As protein: CASSPRLAGDTEQYF.

The chain carries TRBV28 and TRBJ2-1; 12 bases match TRBD2. The CDR3 sequence is 20 residues long. J was trimmed by 3 bases and V by 5 bases; bases with no gene match: 17. CDR1 is MDHEN, CDR2 SYDVKM, per germline. The CDR3 DNA is TGTGCCAGCAGTCTTCCGGATAATCGACTAGCGGGAGTTCTCTACAATGAGCAGTTCTTC. Protein: CASSLPDNRLAGVLYNEQFF.

The CDR3: CASSEIAGQSSPLHF. CDR3 DNA: TGTGCCAGCAGTGAGATCGCAGGTCAGAGTTCACCCCTCCACTTT. This chain joins TRBV6-1 and TRBJ1-6; D is ambiguous. The germline gives CDR1 MNHNS, CDR2 SASEGT. V shed 3 bases and J shed 9 bases, with 15 bases lying between them. This CDR3 has 15 amino acids.

The chain uses TRBV23-1 and TRBJ2-7; D gene uncertain. TRBV23-1 is reported as an ORF; its role is uncertain. The CDR3 has 15 residues. Trimming took 2 bases from V and 4 from J, leaving 15 bases between them. The CDR3 coding sequence is TGCGCCAGCAGTCAACCTATAAATTCGCCATACGAGCAGTACTTC. It translates to CASSQPINSPYEQYF.